The rows below give T cell receptor beta chains drawn from one sample of a study of CD8 T cells in Susac syndrome. TCRdb processed the immunoSEQ multiplex PCR reads anew with MiXCR; each CDR3 protein has one entry. The profile covers about 280,000 distinct CDR3 sequences, with 70% to 90% appearing a single time and about 0.11% taken by the ten largest. The sample consisted of CD8+ T cells from PBMCs. The source is a human donor with multiple sclerosis. Each CDR3 is given with its conserved first and last residue. D genes are given only for firm matches. Clone sizes are given selectively: once, few, many, or a class where the clone is expanded.

NA TRBJ1-1 TRBV4-1 NA CASSQAVVDEAFF TGCGCCAGCAGCCAAGCGGTGGTGGACGAAGCTTTCTTT
TRBD1 TRBJ2-5 TRBV6-1 NA CASSSGQGGYF TGTGCCAGCAGTTCCGGACAGGGGGGGTACTTC
TRBD2 TRBJ2-7 TRBV28 NA CASSRPAGPYEQYF TGTGCCAGCAGTCGCCCAGCGGGACCATACGAGCAGTACTTC
NA TRBJ2-1 TRBV6-2/TRBV6-3 NA CASSYGRFLEQFF TGTGCCAGCAGTTACGGGAGGTTCCTTGAGCAGTTCTTC
NA TRBJ2-2 TRBV9 few CASSVGSGELFF TGTGCCAGCAGCGTAGGAAGCGGGGAGCTGTTTTTT
NA TRBJ2-5 TRBV7-9 NA CASSRPWTGETQYF TGTGCCAGCAGCCGACCCTGGACGGGGGAGACCCAGTACTTC
TRBD1 TRBJ2-1 TRBV6-5 NA CASSYPEGQAIYNEQFF TGTGCCAGCAGTTACCCCGAGGGACAGGCCATATACAATGAGCAGTTCTTC
NA TRBJ2-1 TRBV4-2 NA CASSQEVKFYNEQFF TGTGCCAGCAGCCAAGAAGTCAAGTTCTACAATGAGCAGTTCTTC
NA TRBJ2-1 TRBV27 NA CASTLGATYNEQFF TGTGCCAGCACCCTAGGGGCTACCTACAATGAGCAGTTCTTC
NA TRBJ2-3 TRBV15 NA CATSRSRRFTDTQYF TGTGCCACCAGCCGTTCAAGGCGGTTCACAGATACGCAGTATTTT
NA TRBJ2-7 TRBV27 NA CASSFRAVSSYEQYF TGTGCCAGCAGTTTCCGCGCGGTAAGCTCCTACGAGCAGTACTTC
NA TRBJ2-2 TRBV19 NA CATLDSPNTGELFF TGTGCCACCCTTGACAGCCCGAACACCGGGGAGCTGTTTTTT
NA TRBJ1-1 TRBV13 NA CASSPRGGRPTEAFF TGTGCCAGCAGCCCACGGGGGGGCAGGCCAACTGAAGCTTTCTTT
NA TRBJ2-5 TRBV6-5 NA CASSYSGEETQYF TGTGCCAGCAGTTACTCGGGAGAGGAGACCCAGTACTTC
NA TRBJ1-3 TRBV28 once CASRELNSGNTIYF TGTGCCAGCAGGGAACTGAACTCTGGAAACACCATATATTTT
NA TRBJ2-3 TRBV9 NA CASSVDADTQYF TGTGCCAGCAGCGTAGACGCAGATACGCAGTATTTT
NA TRBJ2-5 TRBV25-1 NA CASSVTRLETQYF TGTGCCAGCTCGGTGACTAGGCTGGAGACCCAGTACTTC
NA TRBJ2-1 TRBV6-1 NA CASSSGRTQGTDEQFF TGTGCCAGCTCCTCAGGAAGGACCCAGGGAACCGATGAGCAGTTCTTC
NA TRBJ2-7 TRBV5-1 NA CASSIFLSYEQYF TGCGCCAGCAGCATATTCCTCTCCTACGAGCAGTACTTC
NA TRBJ2-1 TRBV29-1 NA CSVEGSIIEQFF TGCAGCGTTGAGGGTAGCATCATTGAGCAGTTCTTC
TRBD2 TRBJ2-5 TRBV7-9 NA CASSLFQREGSETQYF TGTGCCAGCAGCTTATTCCAGCGGGAGGGATCCGAGACCCAGTACTTC
NA TRBJ2-7 TRBV18 NA CASSPPIRSYEQYF TGTGCCAGCTCACCACCGATCAGGTCCTACGAGCAGTACTTC
TRBD1 TRBJ2-5 TRBV20-1 NA CSADGDSLRYF TGCAGTGCCGACGGGGACAGCCTCCGATACTTC
TRBD2 TRBJ2-5 TRBV9 NA CASSASGRKTQYF TGTGCCAGCAGCGCGAGCGGGAGAAAGACCCAGTACTTC
NA TRBJ2-1 TRBV29-1 NA CSVEDLRLAYNEQFF TGCAGCGTTGAAGATCTCCGCCTTGCCTACAATGAGCAGTTCTTC
NA TRBJ2-2 TRBV10-3 few CAISEPTGELFF TGTGCCATCAGTGAGCCCACCGGGGAGCTGTTTTTT
TRBD2 TRBJ2-1 TRBV7-9 NA CASSLSSGYDEQFF TGTGCCAGCAGCTTATCTAGCGGTTACGATGAGCAGTTCTTC
TRBD2 TRBJ2-1 TRBV6-6 once CASETSGSSYNEQFF TGTGCCAGCGAGACTAGCGGGAGCTCCTACAATGAGCAGTTCTTC
NA TRBJ2-1 TRBV9 few CASSVVSNEQFF TGTGCCAGCAGCGTAGTTTCGAATGAGCAGTTCTTC
TRBD1 TRBJ2-2 TRBV20-1 NA CSAQGQGRDTGELFF TGCAGTGCTCAGGGACAGGGGAGGGATACCGGGGAGCTGTTTTTT
TRBD1 TRBJ1-1 TRBV5-4 NA CASSFTGGGSEAFF TGTGCCAGCAGCTTTACAGGGGGCGGGTCTGAAGCTTTCTTT
NA TRBJ1-1 TRBV27 NA CASSPQGPVEAFF TGTGCCAGCAGCCCCCAGGGTCCAGTTGAAGCTTTCTTT
NA TRBJ2-1 TRBV20-1 NA CSARFRGRFYNEQFF TGCAGTGCTAGGTTTCGGGGAAGATTCTACAATGAGCAGTTCTTC
NA TRBJ1-5 TRBV27 NA CASSPSAGALNQPQHF TGTGCCAGCAGTCCCTCGGCCGGGGCACTCAATCAGCCCCAGCATTTT
NA TRBJ2-5 TRBV5-6 NA CASSLGFPKTQYF TGTGCCAGCAGCCTCGGATTCCCCAAGACCCAGTACTTC
NA TRBJ2-1 TRBV5-6 few CASTLGVREQFF TGTGCCAGCACCCTTGGGGTGCGGGAGCAGTTCTTC
TRBD2 TRBJ2-5 TRBV3-1 NA CASSLTGLAENQETQYF TGTGCCAGCAGCCTTACCGGACTAGCGGAGAATCAAGAGACCCAGTACTTC
TRBD2 TRBJ2-1 TRBV9 once CASSAMGPGLALEQFF TGTGCCAGCAGCGCAATGGGACCGGGACTAGCCCTTGAGCAGTTCTTC
NA TRBJ2-4 TRBV7-6 NA CASSPNKSGRNNIQYF TGTGCCAGCAGCCCCAATAAATCCGGGAGAAACAACATTCAGTACTTC
NA TRBJ2-5 TRBV7-9 NA CASSLGHRITEETQYF TGTGCCAGCAGCTTAGGTCACAGGATAACTGAAGAGACCCAGTACTTC